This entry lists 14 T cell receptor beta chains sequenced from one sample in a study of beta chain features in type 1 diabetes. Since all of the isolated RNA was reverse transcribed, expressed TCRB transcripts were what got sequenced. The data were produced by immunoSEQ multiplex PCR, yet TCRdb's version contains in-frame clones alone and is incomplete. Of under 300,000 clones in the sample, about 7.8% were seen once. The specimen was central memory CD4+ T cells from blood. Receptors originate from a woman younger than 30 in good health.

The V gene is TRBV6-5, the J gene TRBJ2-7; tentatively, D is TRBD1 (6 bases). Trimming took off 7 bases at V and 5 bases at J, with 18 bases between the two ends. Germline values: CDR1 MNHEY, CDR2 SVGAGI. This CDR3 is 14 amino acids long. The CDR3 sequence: CASTLQGRVDEQYV. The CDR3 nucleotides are TGTGCCAGCACCCTACAGGGTAGGGTCGACGAGCAGTACGTC.

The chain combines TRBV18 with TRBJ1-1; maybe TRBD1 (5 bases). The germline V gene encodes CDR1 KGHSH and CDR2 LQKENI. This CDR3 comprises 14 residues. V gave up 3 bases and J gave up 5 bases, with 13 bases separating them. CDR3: CASSPAVWGTEAFF. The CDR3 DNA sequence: TGTGCCAGCTCACCGGCAGTTTGGGGGACTGAAGCTTTCTTT. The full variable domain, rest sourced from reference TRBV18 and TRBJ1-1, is NAGVMQNPRHLVRRRGQEARLRCSPMKGHSHVYWYRQLPEEGLKFMVYLQKENIIDESGMPKERFSAEFPKEGPSILRIQQVVRGDSAAYFCASSPAVWGTEAFFGQGTRLTVV.

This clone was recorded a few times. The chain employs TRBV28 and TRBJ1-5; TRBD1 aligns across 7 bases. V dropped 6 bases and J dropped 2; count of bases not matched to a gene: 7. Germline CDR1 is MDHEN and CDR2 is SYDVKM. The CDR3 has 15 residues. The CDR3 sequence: CASRDRDRGNQPQHF. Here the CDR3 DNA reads TGTGCCAGCAGGGACCGGGACAGAGGCAATCAGCCCCAGCATTTT.

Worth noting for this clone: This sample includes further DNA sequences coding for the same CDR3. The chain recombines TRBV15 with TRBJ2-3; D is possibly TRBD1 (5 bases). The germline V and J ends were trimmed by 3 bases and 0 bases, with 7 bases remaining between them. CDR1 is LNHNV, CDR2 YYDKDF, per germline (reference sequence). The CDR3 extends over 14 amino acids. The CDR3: CATSRDTSTDTQYF. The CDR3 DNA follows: TGTGCCACCAGCAGGGACACTAGCACAGATACGCAGTATTTT.

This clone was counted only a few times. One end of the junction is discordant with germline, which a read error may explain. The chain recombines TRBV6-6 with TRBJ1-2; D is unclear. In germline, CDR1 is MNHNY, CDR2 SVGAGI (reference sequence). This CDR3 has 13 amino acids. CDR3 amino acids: CAISVGFNYGYTF. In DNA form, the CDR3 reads TGTGCCATCAGTGTGGGTTTTAACTATGGCTACACCTTC.

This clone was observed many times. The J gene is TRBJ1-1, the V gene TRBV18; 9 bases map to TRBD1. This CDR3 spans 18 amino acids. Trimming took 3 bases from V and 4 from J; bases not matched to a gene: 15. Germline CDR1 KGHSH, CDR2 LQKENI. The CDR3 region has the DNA TGTGCCAGCTCACCTGTTCGACAAGTTGGACAGGGGAGCACTGAAGCTTTCTTT. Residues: CASSPVRQVGQGSTEAFF.

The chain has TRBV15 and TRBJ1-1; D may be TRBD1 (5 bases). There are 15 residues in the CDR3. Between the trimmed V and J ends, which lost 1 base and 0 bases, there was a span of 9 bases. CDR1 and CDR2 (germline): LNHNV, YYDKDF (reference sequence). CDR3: CATSRAGTVNTEAFF. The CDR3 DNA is TGTGCCACCAGCAGAGCCGGGACGGTGAACACTGAAGCTTTCTTT.

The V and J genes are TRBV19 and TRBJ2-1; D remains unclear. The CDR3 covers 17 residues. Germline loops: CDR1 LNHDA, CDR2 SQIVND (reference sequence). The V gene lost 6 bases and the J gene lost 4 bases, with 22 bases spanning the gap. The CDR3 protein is CASRPTVVEPGYNEQFF. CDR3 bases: TGTGCCAGTAGACCCACTGTGGTCGAGCCCGGTTACAATGAGCAGTTCTTC. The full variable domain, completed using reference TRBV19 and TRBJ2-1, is DGGITQSPKYLFRKEGQNVTLSCEQNLNHDAMYWYRQDPGQGLRLIYYSQIVNDFQKGDIAEGYSVSREKKESFPLTVTSAQKNPTAFYLCASRPTVVEPGYNEQFFGPGTRLTVL.

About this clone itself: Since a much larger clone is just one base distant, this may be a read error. CDR3 protein: CASSQGRGAQETQYF. The CDR3 DNA reads TGTGCCAGCTCACAGGGGCGGGGGGCGCAAGAGACCCAGTACTTC. J is TRBJ2-5 and V is TRBV18; 8 bases align to TRBD2. This CDR3 region has 15 residues. The trim removed 4 bases at V and 2 bases at J, leaving 6 bases unmatched. CDR1 and CDR2 (germline): KGHSH, LQKENI.

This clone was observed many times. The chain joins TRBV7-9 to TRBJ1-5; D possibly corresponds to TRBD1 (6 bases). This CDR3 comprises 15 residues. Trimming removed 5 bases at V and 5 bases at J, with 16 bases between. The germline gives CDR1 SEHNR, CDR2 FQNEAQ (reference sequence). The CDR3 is CASSPLGASYQPQHF. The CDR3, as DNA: TGTGCCAGCAGCCCCTTGGGGGCTTCCTATCAGCCCCAGCATTTT.

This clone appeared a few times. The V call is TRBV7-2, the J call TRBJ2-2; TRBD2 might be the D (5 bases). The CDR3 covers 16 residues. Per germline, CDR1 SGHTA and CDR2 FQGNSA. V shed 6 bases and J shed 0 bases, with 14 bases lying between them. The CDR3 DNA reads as TGTGCCAGCAGTTTTGGCTCCGGGACGAACACCGGGGAGCTGTTTTTT. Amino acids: CASSFGSGTNTGELFF. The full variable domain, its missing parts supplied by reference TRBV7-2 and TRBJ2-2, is GAGVSQSPSNKVTEKGKDVELRCDPISGHTALYWYRQSLGQGLEFLIYFQGNSAPDKSGLPSDRFSAERTGGSVSTLTIQRTQQEDSAVYLCASSFGSGTNTGELFFGEGSRLTVL.

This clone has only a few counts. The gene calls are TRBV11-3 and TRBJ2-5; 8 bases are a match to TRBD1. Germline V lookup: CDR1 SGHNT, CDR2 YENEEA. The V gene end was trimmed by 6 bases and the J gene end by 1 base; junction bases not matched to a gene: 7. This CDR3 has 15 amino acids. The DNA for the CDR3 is TGTGCCAGCAGTTACGGACAGGGACTCCAAGAGACCCAGTACTTC. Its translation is CASSYGQGLQETQYF.

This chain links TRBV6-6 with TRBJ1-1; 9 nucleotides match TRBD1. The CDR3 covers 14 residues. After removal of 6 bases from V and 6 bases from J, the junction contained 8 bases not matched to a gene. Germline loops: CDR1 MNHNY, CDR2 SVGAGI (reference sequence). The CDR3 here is CASRQNRDRAEAFF. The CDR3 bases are TGTGCCAGCAGACAGAACAGGGACAGGGCTGAAGCTTTCTTT.

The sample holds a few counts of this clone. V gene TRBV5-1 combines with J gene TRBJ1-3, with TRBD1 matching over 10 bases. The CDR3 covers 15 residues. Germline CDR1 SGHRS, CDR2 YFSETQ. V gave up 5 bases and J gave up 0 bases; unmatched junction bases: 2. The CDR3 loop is CASSRDRGSGNTIYF. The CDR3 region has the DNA TGCGCCAGCAGTCGGGACAGGGGCTCTGGAAACACCATATATTTT. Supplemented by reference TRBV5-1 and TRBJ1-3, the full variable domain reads KAGVTQTPRYLIKTRGQQVTLSCSPISGHRSVSWYQQTPGQGLQFLFEYFSETQRNKGNFPGRFSGRQFSNSRSEMNVSTLELGDSALYLCASSRDRGSGNTIYFGEGSWLTVV.